Listed below are T cell receptor beta chains from one sample, sequenced in a study of response to subunit inactivated influenza vaccine. TCRdb ran MiXCR on the RT-PCR reads and lists one entry per CDR3 protein. The table shows about 700,000 distinct CDR3 sequences, with approximately 15% occurring only once. This material consisted of PBMCs from blood, taken less than 15 days before vaccination. Source of these receptors: a middle-aged man who received an inactivated influenza vaccine. Both conserved end residues are part of each CDR3. Fields, in order: clone size, V gene, J gene, D gene, CDR3 DNA, CDR3 protein. A D gene is named only where the DNA matches it firmly. Expanded clones get a size class; other rows say once, few or many, or leave the size out.

NA	TRBV15	TRBJ1-1	NA	TGTGCCACCAGCAGAGAGGTCGGTGAAGCTTTCTTT	CATSREVGEAFF
few	TRBV10-2	TRBJ1-2	NA	TGCGCCAGCAGTGAGTCGAATAGGGCGTATGGCTACACCTTC	CASSESNRAYGYTF
NA	TRBV10-2	TRBJ2-2	TRBD1	TGCGCCAGCAGTGTGTTGGACAGGCGGGCCGGGGAGCTGTTTTTT	CASSVLDRRAGELFF
few	TRBV18	TRBJ2-1	TRBD2	TGTGCCAGCTCACCCATACTAGCGGGAGGTCTCAATGAGCAGTTCTTC	CASSPILAGGLNEQFF
many	TRBV12-3/TRBV12-4	TRBJ2-3	NA	TGTGCCAGCAGTTTAAGTTCGAGCGCAGATACGCAGTATTTT	CASSLSSSADTQYF
few	TRBV27	TRBJ2-7	TRBD2	TGTGCCAGCAGTTTCAGGCGGGGGAACTCCGAGCAGTACTTC	CASSFRRGNSEQYF
many	TRBV5-1	TRBJ2-5	NA	TGCGCCAGCAGATTGACAGCACAAGAGACCCAGTACTTC	CASRLTAQETQYF
few	TRBV12-3/TRBV12-4	TRBJ1-1	NA	TGTGCCAGCAGTTCCGGTAGGGGAACTGAAGCTTTCTTT	CASSSGRGTEAFF
few	TRBV18	TRBJ1-1	NA	TGTGCCAGCTCACCAGTTCAGGGGATTCTTACTGAAGCTTTCTTT	CASSPVQGILTEAFF
few	TRBV12-3/TRBV12-4	TRBJ2-3	TRBD2	TGTGCCAGCAGTTTTCAGAACTCGAGACTAGCGGGGGTTTCAGGCACAGATACGCAGTATTTT	CASSFQNSRLAGVSGTDTQYF
NA	TRBV15	TRBJ1-2	NA	TGTGCCACCAGCAGACAGACCAACTATGGCTACACCTTC	CATSRQTNYGYTF
few	TRBV19	TRBJ2-1	NA	TGTGCCAGTAGTATAGACTCGCGTAGGGTGTATGAGCAGTTCTTC	CASSIDSRRVYEQFF
NA	TRBV30	TRBJ2-3	TRBD1	TGTGCCTGGAGCCCCGGGACAGTAAGCACAGATACGCAGTATTTT	CAWSPGTVSTDTQYF
NA	TRBV20-1	TRBJ2-2	TRBD1	TGCAGTGCGTTCGACAGGGGGGAAGGCGGGGAGCTGTTTTTT	CSAFDRGEGGELFF
few	TRBV4-1	TRBJ1-5	NA	TGCGCCAGCAGCCAGAGGGGGGATAGCAATCAGCCCCAGCATTTT	CASSQRGDSNQPQHF
NA	TRBV4-3	TRBJ1-5	NA	TGCGCCAGCAGCCAAGATGGGGGGAGGGGTGGTCAGCCCCAGCATTTT	CASSQDGGRGGQPQHF
NA	TRBV28	TRBJ2-4	NA	TGTGCCAGCAGCCTCGGGACTCCGACTTCCTCAAACATTCAGTACTTC	CASSLGTPTSSNIQYF
few	TRBV6-1	TRBJ2-5	TRBD1	TGTGCCAGCGGGACAGTGTACCAAGAGACCCAGTACTTC	CASGTVYQETQYF
few	TRBV24-1	TRBJ2-1	TRBD2	TGTGCCACCAGTGCTACGACCGGGAGGGCCTTGTACAATGAGCAGTTCTTC	CATSATTGRALYNEQFF
few	TRBV12-3/TRBV12-4	TRBJ1-1	TRBD1	TGTGCCAGCAGCCGGACAGGGGGGAACCTAATGAACACTGAAGCTTTCTTT	CASSRTGGNLMNTEAFF
NA	TRBV5-1	TRBJ2-5	TRBD1	TGCGCCAGCAAGGGTCAGGGGGCTGGGGAGACCCAGTACTTC	CASKGQGAGETQYF
NA	TRBV10-3	TRBJ2-7	NA	TGTGCCATCAGTGAACGGTTCCCAGGGGGGGGCCACGAGCAGTACTTC	CAISERFPGGGHEQYF
few	TRBV11-2	TRBJ2-1	TRBD2	TGTGCCAGCAGCTCCCCTCCCCTGGGACTAGCGGACCCGTTGGGGCAGTTCTTC	CASSSPPLGLADPLGQFF
NA	TRBV9	TRBJ2-1	TRBD2	TGTGCCAGCAGCGTAGGAGGTAGCGGGGGGTTAAATGAGCAGTTCTTC	CASSVGGSGGLNEQFF
few	TRBV7-9	TRBJ1-2	NA	TGTGCCAGCAGCCACAACGACCGGGAACGGGGCTACACCTTC	CASSHNDRERGYTF
few	TRBV3-1	TRBJ2-5	TRBD2	TGTGCCAGCAGCCGCCGGGGGGGCCAAGAGACCCAGTACTTC	CASSRRGGQETQYF
NA	TRBV19	TRBJ2-3	NA	TGTGCCAGTAGTAGAATAGCGGCGACTAGCACAGATACGCAGTATTTT	CASSRIAATSTDTQYF
few	TRBV6-5	TRBJ2-5	NA	TGTGCCAGCATGCTTAGAGGGACCCAGTACTTC	CASMLRGTQYF
few	TRBV28	TRBJ2-7	NA	TGTGCCGGCTCGCCCGGTCCCTCCTACGAGCAGTACTTC	CAGSPGPSYEQYF
few	TRBV20-1	TRBJ1-2	NA	TGCAGTGCGGGGAAACCGGACAACAGTTATGGCTACACCTTC	CSAGKPDNSYGYTF
NA	TRBV24-1	TRBJ2-6	NA	TGTGCCACGGGGCAGGCTGGGGCCAACGTCCTGACTTTC	CATGQAGANVLTF
NA	TRBV20-1	TRBJ2-2	NA	TGCAGTGCTAGACCTCCTCTAGGGGCCGGGGAGCTGTTTTTT	CSARPPLGAGELFF
NA	TRBV18	TRBJ2-7	NA	TGTGCCAGCTCACTCCAAGGGTTCAACGACGAGCAGTACTTC	CASSLQGFNDEQYF
NA	TRBV20-1	TRBJ2-5	NA	TGCAGTGCTAGAGATCGGCTAGCTCTCAGGAAAGAGACCCAGTACTTC	CSARDRLALRKETQYF
few	TRBV5-5	TRBJ2-7	NA	TGTGCCAGCACCTATTATGGGAGCTCCTACGAGCAGTACTTC	CASTYYGSSYEQYF
few	TRBV11-2	TRBJ2-1	TRBD2	TGTGCCAGCAGCTTAGTCCGGGACTACCTAAATGAGCAGTTCTTC	CASSLVRDYLNEQFF
NA	TRBV7-9	TRBJ2-2	NA	TGTGCCAGCAGCGAGGATTGGGCGGGGACCGGGGAGCTGTTTTTT	CASSEDWAGTGELFF
NA	TRBV10-3	TRBJ2-7	NA	TGTGCCATCGCCTCCGTCGGCAGATCCTCCTACGAGCAGTACTTC	CAIASVGRSSYEQYF
few	TRBV12-3/TRBV12-4	TRBJ2-2	NA	TGTGCCAGCAGACCGCGGGCAGAGAACACCGGGGAGCTGTTTTTT	CASRPRAENTGELFF
NA	TRBV9	TRBJ2-6	NA	TGTGCCAGCAGCGTTTCCCAGGTGATCTCTGGGGCCAACGTCCTGACTTTC	CASSVSQVISGANVLTF
few	TRBV6-5	TRBJ1-1	TRBD1	TGTGCCAGCAGTTACACGGGACAGGGTCACACTGAAGCTTTCTTT	CASSYTGQGHTEAFF
many	TRBV5-1	TRBJ2-5	NA	TGCGCCAGCAGCTTGAAGGACCAAGAGACCCAGTACTTC	CASSLKDQETQYF
NA	TRBV28	TRBJ2-2	NA	TGTGCCAGCAGTAGGGCTTTTCGGAACACCGGGGAGCTGTTTTTT	CASSRAFRNTGELFF
few	TRBV2	TRBJ1-4	TRBD1	TGTGCCAGCAGGAGGGACAGGGATGAAAAACTGTTTTTT	CASRRDRDEKLFF
few	TRBV28	TRBJ2-3	NA	TGTGCCAGCATGTGGGCAGATACGCAGTATTTT	CASMWADTQYF
few	TRBV7-9	TRBJ1-1	NA	TGTAGAGACCGAGTTGGGGTTAACACTGAAGCTTTCTTT	CRDRVGVNTEAFF
few	TRBV25-1	TRBJ2-1	TRBD2	TGTGCCAGCAGTGAACCGGTAGCGGGATACAATGAGCAGTTCTTC	CASSEPVAGYNEQFF
NA	TRBV7-8	TRBJ2-4	NA	TGTGCCAGCAGCTTAATGGCGGCGGGAACCGGACTAGCCAAAAACATTCAGTACTTC	CASSLMAAGTGLAKNIQYF
NA	TRBV28	TRBJ2-5	NA	TGTGCCAGCAGTTTAAACCGGGGAGTGGAGACCCAGTACTTC	CASSLNRGVETQYF
NA	TRBV11-2	TRBJ1-6	NA	TGTGCCAGCAGCTCCAACAGTGTTAGCTCCTATAATTCACCCCTCCACTTT	CASSSNSVSSYNSPLHF